A selection of T cell receptor beta chains follows, all from one sample in a study of control samples from healthy donors and cancer patients. Measured with immunoSEQ multiplex PCR; TCRdb has only the in-frame clones, and not every one. This table holds about 270,000 clones, over 75% found once. Specimen: PBMCs. Receptors originate from a woman in her sixties with lung cancer. The CDR3 runs from the conserved cysteine through the conserved F or W. The D gene is left open where the match is weak. A clone size is listed for some rows: how often the clone was seen (once, few, many), or a class if it is expanded.

>TRBJ2-2|TRBD1|.|TRBV10-3
TGTGCCATCAGTGGAAGCCGGGACAGGGGCAACACCGGGGAGCTGTTTTTT
CAISGSRDRGNTGELFF
>TRBJ1-6|TRBD1|.|TRBV5-1
TGCGCCAGCGCCGGGACAGCAAATTCACCCCTCCACTTT
CASAGTANSPLHF
>TRBJ1-6|.|.|TRBV6-5
TGTGCCAGCAGTTACTCTAGGCATTCACCCCTCCACTTT
CASSYSRHSPLHF
>TRBJ1-6|.|.|TRBV7-2
TGTGCCAGCAGCTTATCACCCCCAGGCTCCTATAATTCACCCCTCCACTTT
CASSLSPPGSYNSPLHF
>TRBJ2-7|.|.|TRBV12-5
TGTGCTAGTGGTTTGGCGGGCTCCTACGAGCAGTACTTC
CASGLAGSYEQYF
>TRBJ2-2|TRBD1|.|TRBV9
TGTGCCAGCAGCCCGGGGGACAGGGGGAGAACCGGGGAGCTGTTTTTT
CASSPGDRGRTGELFF
>TRBJ1-1|.|.|TRBV11-2
TGTGCCAGCAGCCCCAGCGGCAGGCGGGTTGAAGCTTTCTTT
CASSPSGRRVEAFF
>TRBJ1-1|.|.|TRBV24-1
TGTGCCACCAGTCCGGGGAACACTGAAGCTTTCTTT
CATSPGNTEAFF
>TRBJ1-2|.|.|TRBV19
TGTGCCAGTAGCCCCCGCGGAGATTCATGGGGTAACTATGGCTACACCTTC
CASSPRGDSWGNYGYTF
>TRBJ2-1|.|.|TRBV5-1
TGCGCCAGCAGCTCTCAAGGGGGATCCCCCAATGAGCAGTTCTTC
CASSSQGGSPNEQFF
>TRBJ2-7|.|.|TRBV5-1
TGCGCCAGCAGCTTGGGCAGGGTCATGGGCGAGCAGTACTTC
CASSLGRVMGEQYF
>TRBJ2-5|.|.|TRBV15
TGTGCCACCAGCAGTACTCGGTCCCAGTACTTC
CATSSTRSQYF
>TRBJ2-1|.|.|TRBV28
TGTGCCAGCAGTTTGATTGGGAGCGGAAGAGGTGGAGAGCAGTTCTTC
CASSLIGSGRGGEQFF
>TRBJ1-2|TRBD1|.|TRBV27
TGTGCCAGCAGTTCATGGGGACAGGGGTATGGCTACACCTTC
CASSSWGQGYGYTF
>TRBJ1-5|.|few|TRBV7-6
TGTGCCAGCAGCCCCGGCCCAGGGCGAGGTAATCAGCCCCAGCATTTT
CASSPGPGRGNQPQHF
>TRBJ2-3|TRBD1|.|TRBV9
TGTGCCAGCAGCGTAGATGGACAGGGGGCAGATACGCAGTATTTT
CASSVDGQGADTQYF
>TRBJ2-1|.|.|TRBV5-1
TGCGCCAGCAGCTTTCGTGGAGCAGACTCCTACAATGAGCAGTTCTTC
CASSFRGADSYNEQFF
>TRBJ1-6|.|.|TRBV2
TGTGCCAGCATGTCCAGGTCTGGGCCTTTAGATTCACCCCTCCACTTT
CASMSRSGPLDSPLHF
>TRBJ1-6|TRBD1|.|TRBV12-3/TRBV12-4
TGTGCCAGCAGGGGACAGGGTTCACCCCTCCACTTT
CASRGQGSPLHF
>TRBJ2-3|.|.|TRBV5-6
TGTGCCAGCAGCTCACTAGCTGCAGATACGCAGTATTTT
CASSSLAADTQYF
>TRBJ2-1|.|.|TRBV11-3
TGTGCCAGCAGCTTAGACAGCGCAGGCTACAATGAGCAGTTCTTC
CASSLDSAGYNEQFF
>TRBJ1-1|.|.|TRBV19
TGTGCCATCCTAAAGCGCACTGAAGCTTTCTTT
CAILKRTEAFF
>TRBJ1-3|.|.|TRBV10-3
TGTGCCATCAGTGAGTCAGCAGGAAACACCATATATTTT
CAISESAGNTIYF
>TRBJ2-1|.|.|TRBV2
TGTGCCAGCAGTCTCACCAGTGAGCAGTTCTTC
CASSLTSEQFF
>TRBJ1-2|.|few|TRBV5-6
TGTGCCAGCAGCTTGTACTATGGCTACACCTTC
CASSLYYGYTF
>TRBJ2-1|.|few|TRBV7-3
TGTGCCAGCAGCATCAGTTACAATGAGCAGTTCTTC
CASSISYNEQFF
>TRBJ2-7|TRBD1|few|TRBV19
TGTGCCAGTAGACGAACCGGGACAGCCTCCTCCTACGAGCAGTACTTC
CASRRTGTASSYEQYF
>TRBJ1-5|TRBD1|few|TRBV6-6
TGTGCCAGCAGACTCACAGGGGACAGCAATCAGCCCCAGCATTTT
CASRLTGDSNQPQHF
>TRBJ1-1|.|.|TRBV6-6
TGTGCCAGCAGCCAACTCGTTGGTAGTTGGGCGGACAGAACCAGTAGCGAAGCTTTCTTT
CASSQLVGSWADRTSSEAFF
>TRBJ1-4|.|.|TRBV18
TGTGCCAGCTCACCACCTCCTGGAGGGGAAAAACTGTTTTTT
CASSPPPGGEKLFF
>TRBJ1-4|.|.|TRBV18
TGTGCCAGCTCACCCAGGTTTATCGGTGAAAAACTGTTTTTT
CASSPRFIGEKLFF
>TRBJ2-5|.|once|TRBV6-5
TGTGCCAGCAGGGCGGGGTTAGAGACCCAGTACTTC
CASRAGLETQYF
>TRBJ2-6|.|.|TRBV19
TGTGCCAGTAGTATAATTAGCTCTGGGGCCAACGTCCTGACTTTC
CASSIISSGANVLTF
>TRBJ1-1|.|.|TRBV5-1
TGCGCCAGCAGCCGTGCCGGGGCCTCGAACACTGAAGCTTTCTTT
CASSRAGASNTEAFF
>TRBJ1-5|.|.|TRBV28
TGTGCCAGCAGTCTCCCCGACCTCGGGCCCAACGGCGATCAGCCCCAGCATTTT
CASSLPDLGPNGDQPQHF
>TRBJ2-7|.|.|TRBV10-3
TGTGCCATCAGTGAGGGAGCCCTAGGGCCCTACGAGCAGTACTTC
CAISEGALGPYEQYF
>TRBJ1-1|.|.|TRBV7-8
TGTGCCAGCAGCCGAGGGGGGGGCACTGAAGCTTTCTTT
CASSRGGGTEAFF
>TRBJ1-3|.|.|TRBV9
TGTGCCAGCAGCGTAGACGTGGGGGCTGGGGTTGGAAACACCATATATTTT
CASSVDVGAGVGNTIYF
>TRBJ2-1|.|.|TRBV5-1
TGCGCCAGCAGCTTGGGAGGCGACTACAATGAGCAGTTCTTC
CASSLGGDYNEQFF
>TRBJ2-1|.|.|TRBV27
TGTGCCAGCACCCCTCGGTACGGGAGTATCGAGAACAATGAGCAGTTCTTC
CASTPRYGSIENNEQFF
>TRBJ2-5|.|.|TRBV5-1
TGCGCCAGCAGCGTTCGCCGGGAAGAGACCCAGTACTTC
CASSVRREETQYF
>TRBJ1-3|.|.|TRBV3-1/TRBV3-2
TGTGCCAGCAGTCTAGCCGGGCTAGGAAACACCATATATTTT
CASSLAGLGNTIYF
>TRBJ2-7|.|few|TRBV5-1
TGCGCCAGCAGCCCCCAGGGGGGGGAAACCGAGCAGTACTTC
CASSPQGGETEQYF
>TRBJ2-1|TRBD2|.|TRBV6-5
TGTGCCAGCAAATGGTTACTAGCGGGGGACAATGAGCAGTTCTTC
CASKWLLAGDNEQFF
>TRBJ1-1|.|many|TRBV10-3
TGTGCCATCAGTGAGTACTCTAGGACAGCAGGGGCGTTTGAAGCTTTCTTT
CAISEYSRTAGAFEAFF